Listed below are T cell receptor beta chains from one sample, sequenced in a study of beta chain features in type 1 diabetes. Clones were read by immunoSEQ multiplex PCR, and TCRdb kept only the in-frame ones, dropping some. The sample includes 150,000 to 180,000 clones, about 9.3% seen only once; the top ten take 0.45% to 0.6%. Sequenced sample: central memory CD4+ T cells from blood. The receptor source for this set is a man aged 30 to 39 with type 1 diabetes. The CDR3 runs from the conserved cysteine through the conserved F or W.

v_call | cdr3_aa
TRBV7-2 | CASSWAGTSGTGELFF
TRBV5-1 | CASSLEGTGYGYTF
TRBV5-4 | CASSRGTSGRHNEQFF
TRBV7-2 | CASSLGQYEKLFF
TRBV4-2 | CASSQEGDRVDQPQHF
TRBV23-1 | CASSLRQGAIQYF
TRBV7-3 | CASSARITGTGVYNEQFF
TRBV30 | CASDSGGYTF
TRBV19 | CASRMEGNVVLFF
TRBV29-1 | CSVDGLAGVNEQFF
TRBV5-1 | CASSVSAGGRSTDTQYF
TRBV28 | CASSRVAYYRSEAFF
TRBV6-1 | CASINRGSYNEQFF
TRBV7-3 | CASSLVGQREETQYF
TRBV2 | CASSGDRDTEAFF
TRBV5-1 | CASSLGTSGTGELFF
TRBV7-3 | CASSSSGSAYEQYF
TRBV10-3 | CAISESESAVPHSGNTIYF
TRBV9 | CASSVGYRVDEKLFF
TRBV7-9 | CASSLALAGTYNEQFF
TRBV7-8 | CASSLVQVRGGQYF
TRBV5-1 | CASSLADRGKETQYF
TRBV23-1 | CASSQSKVGATDTQYF
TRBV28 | CASSAGSQPQHF
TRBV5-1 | CASSPNGLAGGETQYF
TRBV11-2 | CASSFLAGDNEQFF
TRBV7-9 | CASSWTGGREQYF
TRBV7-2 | CASSLNFNQPQHF
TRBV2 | CASTGLANTGELFF
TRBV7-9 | CASSFSGSYNEQFF
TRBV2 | CASRGRERLGNEQFF
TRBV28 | CASRDSRGSYEQYF
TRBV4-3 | CASSQNTVNYEQYF
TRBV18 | CASSPIKAAGVEQYF
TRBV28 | CASSPGQTGNGYTF
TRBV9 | CASSVKLAQTSEQYF
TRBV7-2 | CASSFRLLSSYNEQFF
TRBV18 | CASSTGLAGPTEQFF
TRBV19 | CASSPGQGVYTGELFF
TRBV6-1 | CASSQQGPGYTF
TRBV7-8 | CASSWREEQFF
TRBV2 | CASTSTGDGYTF
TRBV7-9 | CASSFDSHGYTF
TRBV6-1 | CASNEATGGQPQHF
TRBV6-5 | CASTDSGTGETQYF
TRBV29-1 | CSMTGLGEKLFF
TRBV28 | CPYRTEAFF
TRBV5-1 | CASSLAGPGETQYF
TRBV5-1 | CASSLGVWSPYGYTF
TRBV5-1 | CASSLAAGINQPQHF
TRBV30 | CAWGRQAYEQYF
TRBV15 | CATSSTGPNTEAFF
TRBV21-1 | CASSLKTWTGESETQYF
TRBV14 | CASSHGQPSTDTQYF
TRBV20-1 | CSARRDTEAFF